What follows are 27 T cell receptor beta chains derived from one specimen sequenced in a study of beta chain features in type 1 diabetes (dated by TCRdb to the late 2010s). The library was made by the immunoSEQ multiplex PCR assay. The High Capacity cDNA Reverse Transcription Kit was used to reverse transcribe all of the isolated RNA, meaning that expressed TCRB transcripts were what got sequenced. Drawn from immuneACCESS, this table holds only the in-frame rearrangements with V and J called that TCRdb kept. Clones are partly lost; checked studies trace under half to an unresolved V gene and leave the rest unexplained. Here the sample has about half a million clones; about an eighth occur a single time. 0.045% to 0.05% of the sample lies in the top ten. Input material: naive CD4+ T cells from blood. The cell subset or site label, as the study defines it: true naive CD4+ T cells. Receptors were obtained from a woman aged 18-29 years in good health.

This clone was seen repeatedly, ten times or more. The chain combines TRBV28 with TRBJ2-1; D might be TRBD2 (5 bases). The germline V gene has CDR1 MDHEN and CDR2 SYDVKM. The CDR3 sequence is 15 residues long. The ends were cut back, 2 bases at V and 5 bases at J, with 13 bases in the middle. CDR3 bases: TGTGCCAGCAGTTTAGCCCGGGCCGGGAACAATGAGCAGTTCTTC. Protein sequence: CASSLARAGNNEQFF.

In its sample, this clone was seen a few times. The genes are TRBV15 and TRBJ2-1; weak D call: TRBD1 (6 bases). The length of the CDR3 is 15 residues. Germline V gene sequence: CDR1 LNHNV, CDR2 YYDKDF (reference sequence). Trimming cost V 5 bases and J 6 bases, with 17 bases left between them. For the CDR3, the DNA is TGTGCCACCAGCCCCCGCAGGGGTTTGGTCAATGAGCAGTTCTTC. As protein: CATSPRRGLVNEQFF.

This clone has just a few counts. The genes are TRBV4-1 and TRBJ1-6; 10 positions match TRBD1. From germline, CDR1 is MGHRA and CDR2 YSYEKL. J was trimmed by 6 bases and V by 1 base; bases with no gene match: 6. The CDR3 is 17 residues long. Here the CDR3 reads CASSQGTGGISNSPLHF. The CDR3 DNA sequence: TGCGCCAGCAGCCAAGGGACAGGGGGAATTAGTAATTCACCCCTCCACTTT.

This chain joins TRBV6-1 and TRBJ1-5, with a weak D call TRBD1 (5 bases). The CDR3 is 15 amino acids. Germline V CDR1 and CDR2: MNHNS, SASEGT. Trimming pared 6 bases from V and 0 bases from J, leaving 12 bases between. The CDR3 loop is CASRGTGDSNQPQHF. The DNA for the CDR3 is TGTGCCAGCAGAGGCACAGGTGATAGCAATCAGCCCCAGCATTTT.

Turning to this clone: Additional DNA sequences in this sample encode the identical CDR3. This chain uses TRBV7-3 with TRBJ2-5; the D gene is possibly TRBD2 (5 bases). Germline-derived CDR1 and CDR2 are SGHTA and FQGTGA. CDR3 size: 14 residues. V lost 2 bases, J lost 5 bases, and 12 bases lay in between. Here the CDR3 reads CASSLGLAGETQYF. The CDR3 bases are TGTGCCAGCAGCTTAGGGCTAGCCGGGGAGACCCAGTACTTC.

A few counts support this clone. The chain recombines TRBV4-3 with TRBJ2-5; 10 bases are shared with TRBD1. Germline values: CDR1 LGHNA, CDR2 YSLEER. After removal of 1 base from V and 4 bases from J, the junction contained 3 bases not matched to a gene. The CDR3 has 15 residues. DNA for the CDR3: TGCGCCAGCAGCCAAGTCGGGACAGGGGCAGAGACCCAGTACTTC. It translates to CASSQVGTGAETQYF.

This sequence joins TRBV29-1 and TRBJ1-2; D gene ambiguous. The germline V gene has CDR1 SQVTM and CDR2 ANQGSEA. This CDR3 has 13 residues. V was shortened by 1 base and J by 2 bases, with 8 bases between the two germline ends. The CDR3 loop is CSVEGRSNYGYTF. The CDR3 coding sequence is TGCAGCGTTGAAGGGAGGTCGAACTATGGCTACACCTTC.

The chain carries TRBV27 and TRBJ1-1, with 12 bases matching TRBD1. V trimming: 7 bases; J trimming: 6 bases; junction bases outside the gene matches: 3. Germline V lookup: CDR1 MNHEY, CDR2 SMNVEV (reference sequence). This CDR3 comprises 13 residues. The CDR3 is CASKGQGAAEAFF. CDR3 DNA sequence: TGTGCCAGCAAGGGACAGGGGGCAGCTGAAGCTTTCTTT.

V usage is TRBV7-3 and J usage is TRBJ2-1; D is ambiguous. Germline V gene data show CDR1 as SGHTA and CDR2 as FQGTGA. Trimming pared 1 base from V and 4 bases from J, leaving 5 bases between. The CDR3 loop spans 13 amino acids. The CDR3 protein is CASSLNLYNEQFF. The CDR3 DNA follows: TGTGCCAGCAGCTTAAACTTATACAATGAGCAGTTCTTC.

The V call is TRBV7-2, the J call TRBJ2-1; 8 nucleotides align to TRBD1. Unmatched junction bases numbered 1, after V lost 7 bases and J lost 8 bases. Per germline, CDR1 SGHTA and CDR2 FQGNSA. There are 11 residues in the CDR3. The chain's CDR3 is CASTGGDEQFF. The DNA for the CDR3 is TGTGCCAGCACAGGGGGCGATGAGCAGTTCTTC.

The sample holds a few counts of this clone. The rearrangement joins TRBV7-2 to TRBJ1-5, with D maybe TRBD1 (5 bases). This CDR3 comprises 15 residues. Trimming removed 1 base from V and 4 bases from J, with 11 bases in between. Looked up from germline, CDR1 is SGHTA and CDR2 is FQGNSA. CDR3 sequence (DNA): TGTGCCAGCAGCTTAGAGATGGGGCGAAATCAGCCCCAGCATTTT. Amino acids: CASSLEMGRNQPQHF.

This clone turned up a few times. The chain has TRBV9 and TRBJ2-3; D unresolved. The CDR3 is 12 residues long. Trimming removed 4 bases at V and 6 bases at J, with 9 bases between. Germline V gene sequence: CDR1 SGDLS, CDR2 YYNGEE. The CDR3 is CASSPLGDTQYF. CDR3 sequence (DNA): TGTGCCAGCAGCCCCCTAGGTGATACGCAGTATTTT. Full variable domain (missing parts from reference TRBV9 and TRBJ2-3): DSGVTQTPKHLITATGQRVTLRCSPRSGDLSVYWYQQSLDQGLQFLIQYYNGEERAKGNILERFSAQQFPDLHSELNLSSLELGDSALYFCASSPLGDTQYFGPGTRLTVL.

The rearrangement joins TRBV20-1 to TRBJ1-1; D is ambiguous. The CDR3 loop spans 11 amino acids. With 6 bases removed from V and 12 bases from J, the gap between germline ends came to 17 bases. Germline CDR1 and CDR2: DFQATT and SNEGSKA (reference sequence). The CDR3 here is CSAPVGGRTFF. As DNA, the CDR3 is TGCAGTGCCCCCGTGGGAGGGCGGACTTTCTTT.

The chain has TRBV5-6 and TRBJ1-5; 7 bases align to TRBD1. Per the germline V gene, CDR1 is SGHDT and CDR2 is YYEEEE. The CDR3 is 15 amino acids. With 0 bases clipped from V and 11 bases from J, the junction kept 11 bases outside the gene matches. CDR3 in amino acids: CASSLGDRALEAQHF. Written as DNA, the CDR3 is TGTGCCAGCAGCTTGGGAGACAGGGCCCTCGAGGCCCAGCATTTT.

CDR3 protein: CSARGYSYTF. The CDR3, as DNA: TGCAGTGCCAGGGGGTACAGCTACACCTTC. The chain carries TRBV20-1 and TRBJ1-2, with TRBD1 identical over 7 bases. The CDR3 covers 10 residues. Trimming at V came to 6 bases and at J to 9 bases, leaving 4 bases not matched to a gene. Germline V gene sequence: CDR1 DFQATT, CDR2 SNEGSKA (reference sequence).

The CDR3 reads CASTNSDRGNNEQFF. The CDR3 DNA reads as TGTGCCAGCACAAACTCGGACAGGGGAAACAATGAGCAGTTCTTC. The gene calls are TRBV9 and TRBJ2-1; 9 nucleotides match TRBD1. This CDR3 comprises 15 residues. Germline-derived CDR1 and CDR2 are SGDLS and YYNGEE. After removal of 6 bases from V and 5 bases from J, the junction contained 9 bases not matched to a gene.

This chain joins TRBV2 and TRBJ2-5; D perhaps matches TRBD2 (5 bases). From germline, CDR1 is SNHLY and CDR2 FYNNEI. This CDR3 is built from 13 residues. The V and J ends lost 11 bases and 5 bases respectively, with 18 bases between them. The CDR3 protein is CAGDRGSGETQYF. For the CDR3, the DNA is TGTGCCGGTGACCGGGGTTCCGGGGAGACCCAGTACTTC.

This clone was seen a few times. J is TRBJ2-1 and V is TRBV11-1; D uncertain. Trimming stripped 3 bases from V and 8 bases from J, with 11 bases between. This CDR3 comprises 13 residues. The V gene's germline CDR1 is SGHAT and CDR2 FQDESV (reference sequence). For the CDR3, the DNA is TGTGCCAGCAGCTTTATGCTCAGGTATGAGCAGTTCTTC. Translated, it gives CASSFMLRYEQFF.

The CDR3 here is CASKPQVTGGSSYEQYF. The CDR3 DNA sequence: TGTGCCTCAAAGCCCCAGGTAACAGGGGGAAGCTCCTACGAGCAGTACTTC. The chain joins TRBV27 to TRBJ2-7; 8 nucleotides agree with TRBD1. V was pared by 11 bases and J by 0 bases, with 18 bases of the junction left unmatched. CDR1 and CDR2 (germline): MNHEY, SMNVEV (reference sequence). The CDR3 loop spans 17 amino acids.

The chain combines TRBV7-9 with TRBJ2-1; TRBD2 might be the D (6 bases). V was trimmed by 1 base and J by 4 bases, leaving 14 bases between them. This CDR3 has 16 amino acids. The germline CDR1 and CDR2 sequences are SEHNR and FQNEAQ (reference sequence). This CDR3 reads CASSLDAAGKYNEQFF. As DNA, the CDR3 is TGTGCCAGCAGCTTAGATGCGGCGGGAAAATACAATGAGCAGTTCTTC.

Details on this clone: The sample contains more than one DNA sequence encoding this CDR3. V gene TRBV6-5 combines with J gene TRBJ2-2; D unresolved. Germline V gene lookup returns CDR1 MNHEY and CDR2 SVGAGI. Trimming pared 4 bases from V and 4 bases from J, leaving 4 bases between. The CDR3 length is 12 residues. In DNA, the CDR3 is TGTGCCAGCAGTTTCTCCACCGGGGAGCTGTTTTTT. Protein: CASSFSTGELFF.

The chain recombines TRBV7-2 with TRBJ1-5; D not resolved. The CDR3 is made up of 13 amino acids. CDR1 and CDR2 (germline): SGHTA, FQGNSA. Trimming pared 3 bases from V and 5 bases from J, leaving 8 bases between. CDR3 in DNA: TGTGCCAGCAGCTTGCAGCGAGATCAGCCCCAGCATTTT. This codes for CASSLQRDQPQHF.

Points on this clone: This CDR3 is also generated by other DNA sequences in the sample. This chain joins TRBV27 and TRBJ2-6; D call uncertain. The CDR3 contains 15 residues. Germline CDR1 reads MNHEY; CDR2 reads SMNVEV (reference sequence). V lost 3 bases and J lost 4, with 10 bases in between. Here the CDR3 reads CASSLVGSGANVLTF. The CDR3, as DNA: TGTGCCAGCAGTTTGGTAGGGTCGGGGGCCAACGTCCTGACTTTC.

A few counts support this clone. The V gene is TRBV11-1, the J gene TRBJ2-7; D is undetermined. Per the germline V gene, CDR1 is SGHAT and CDR2 is FQDESV (reference sequence). V was clipped by 5 bases and J by 6 bases, with 14 bases between them. The CDR3 runs 13 residues. The CDR3 DNA sequence: TGTGCCAGCAGCCCCGCCTCGCGGCGCGAGCAGTACTTC. Translating gives CASSPASRREQYF.

The chain carries TRBV19 and TRBJ2-1, with 8 nucleotides matching TRBD1. V gave up 7 bases and J gave up 10 bases; unmatched junction bases: 12. Germline V gene sequence: CDR1 LNHDA, CDR2 SQIVND (reference sequence). The CDR3 is 14 residues long. In DNA form, the CDR3 reads TGTGCCAGTAAAACCAGTGGGACAGGCGGCGAGCAGTTCTTC. This translates into CASKTSGTGGEQFF.

Of note for this clone: A read error is possible here, since a much larger clone lies one base away. V gene TRBV7-6 combines with J gene TRBJ2-3; D remains ambiguous. CDR1 and CDR2 from the germline V gene are SGHVS and FNYEAQ. The CDR3 runs to 12 residues. V was trimmed by 4 bases and J by 2 bases, leaving 4 bases between them. CDR3 coding DNA: TGTGCCAGCAGCTCCCACACAGATACGCAGTATTTT. Translated: CASSSHTDTQYF.

V gene TRBV18 combines with J gene TRBJ2-7, with TRBD2 matching over 8 bases. V shed 5 bases and J 2 bases; nucleotides not matched to a gene: 5. CDR1 and CDR2 (germline): KGHSH, LQKENI. The CDR3 contains 14 residues. The CDR3 reads CASSYLAGTYEQYV. DNA of the CDR3: TGTGCCAGCTCATATCTAGCGGGCACCTACGAGCAGTACGTC.